The rows below give T cell receptor beta chains drawn from one sample of a study of OX40 agonist ivuxolimab in advanced cancers. The assay was immunoSEQ multiplex PCR, and TCRdb's table has in-frame clones only and misses some. The table includes over 60,000 clones, roughly 93% detected once. This sample comprised CD4+ or CD8+ T cells sorted from blood, obtained in a trial of the OX40 agonist ivuxolimab. The receptors were gathered from an adult with an advanced solid tumor such as melanoma, head and neck, liver or kidney cancer. Both conserved end residues are part of each CDR3. Fields, in order: D gene, J gene, V gene, CDR3 DNA, CDR3 protein. A D gene is named only where the DNA matches it firmly.

>-|TRBJ2-2|TRBV7-9
TGTGCCAGCAGCTTTCCAGGGGCCACGAACACCGGGGAGCTGTTTTTT
CASSFPGATNTGELFF
>-|TRBJ2-1|TRBV5-6
TGTGCCAGCGAAACAGGGACCTACAATGAGCAGTTCTTC
CASETGTYNEQFF
>TRBD1|TRBJ1-2|TRBV7-2
TGTGCCAGCAGCTCGGACAGGGTGGATGGCTACACCTTC
CASSSDRVDGYTF
>TRBD1|TRBJ2-1|TRBV29-1
TGCAGCGTACACGGGACAGGGGGCCGAAATGAGCAGTTCTTC
CSVHGTGGRNEQFF
>-|TRBJ1-2|TRBV7-2
TGTGCCAGCAGCTTGACAGGCTATGGCTACACCTTC
CASSLTGYGYTF
>TRBD2|TRBJ2-7|TRBV4-3
TGCGCCAGCAGCCAAGAATGGACTAGCTCCTACGAGCAGTACTTC
CASSQEWTSSYEQYF
>-|TRBJ2-7|TRBV19
TGTGCCAGTAGTCCCGGGACTGACTACGAGCAGTACTTC
CASSPGTDYEQYF
>TRBD1|TRBJ1-2|TRBV9
TGTGCCAGCAGCGTAGCTAGGGACAGGGGGTCTAACTATGGCTACACCTTC
CASSVARDRGSNYGYTF
>TRBD1|TRBJ1-5|TRBV7-9
TGTGCCAGCAGCCTGACAGGGGACCATCAGCCCCAGCATTTT
CASSLTGDHQPQHF
>-|TRBJ1-5|TRBV2
TGTGCCAGCACTTTGGGCAGGGCGGATTATCAGCCCCAGCATTTT
CASTLGRADYQPQHF